What follows describes a single T cell receptor (beta chain). Sequencing used immunoSEQ multiplex PCR; TCRdb keeps in-frame clones, though not all of them. The repertoire consists of over 30,000 clones, with 87% occurring once and the leading ten covering roughly a tenth. CDR3 size: 16 residues. V lost 0 bases and J 5 bases, leaving 17 bases between the germline ends. Germline-derived CDR1 and CDR2 are SGHNT and YYREEE (reference sequence). This record belongs to a study of blood T cell repertoires in COVID-19. The TCR comes from a man older than 75 with active COVID-19. Sequencing was done on a sample of peripheral blood. The chain joins TRBV5-4 to TRBJ1-1; D gene ambiguous. CDR3 in DNA: TGTGCCAGCAGCTTGGAAAGGTCCCGGGGAGGGACTGAAGCTTTCTTT. Its translation: CASSLERSRGGTEAFF. Looking up the rest from reference TRBV5-4 and TRBJ1-1 gives the full variable domain: ETGVTQSPTHLIKTRGQQVTLRCSSQSGHNTVSWYQQALGQGPQFIFQYYREEENGRGNFPPRFSGLQFPNYSSELNVNALELDDSALYLCASSLERSRGGTEAFFGQGTRLTVV.